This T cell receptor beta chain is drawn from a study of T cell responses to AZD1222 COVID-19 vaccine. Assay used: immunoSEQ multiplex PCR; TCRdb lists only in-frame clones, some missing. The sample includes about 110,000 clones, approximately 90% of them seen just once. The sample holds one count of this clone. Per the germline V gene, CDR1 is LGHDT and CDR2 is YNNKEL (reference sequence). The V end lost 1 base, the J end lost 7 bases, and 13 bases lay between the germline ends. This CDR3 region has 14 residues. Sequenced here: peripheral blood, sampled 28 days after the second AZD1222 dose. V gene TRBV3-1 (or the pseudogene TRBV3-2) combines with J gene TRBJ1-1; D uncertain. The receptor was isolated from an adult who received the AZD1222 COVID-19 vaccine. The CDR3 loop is CASSQGGSGDEAFF. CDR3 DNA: TGTGCCAGCAGCCAAGGCGGTTCTGGGGATGAAGCTTTCTTT.